The 19 T cell receptor beta chains presented below share a single source sample, sequenced in a study of human T cells and chemical hapten exposure. TCRdb ran MiXCR on the RACE reads and lists one entry per CDR3 protein. The table has over 85,000 distinct CDR3 sequences, 7.5% to 10% seen once. Noted time point: patch test 2, 6 weeks after DPC sensitization. The treatment is: therapeutic diphenylcyclopropenone sensitization with weekly scalp DPC. The material was whole blood, obtained in connection with sensitization to the hapten diphenylcyclopropenone (DPC). Source of these receptors: a middle-aged woman with alopecia areata. Some clones in this sample may be carry-over from other donors' samples.

In its sample, this clonotype was seen a few times. The genes are TRBV2 and TRBJ2-7, with D possibly matching TRBD1 (6 bases). The CDR3 covers 13 residues. Germline V gene sequence: CDR1 SNHLY, CDR2 FYNNEI. V lost 4 bases and J lost 2, with 9 bases in between. CDR3 sequence: CASSGWTAYEQYF. The CDR3 DNA sequence: TGTGCCAGCAGTGGATGGACAGCCTACGAGCAGTACTTC.

V usage is TRBV20-1 and J usage is TRBJ2-1, with 9 nucleotides matching TRBD2. V was clipped by 5 bases and J by 8 bases; unmatched bases: 10. CDR1 DFQATT and CDR2 SNEGSKA come from the germline V gene (reference sequence). There are 14 residues in the CDR3. CDR3: CSASYSGSKDEQFF. Written as DNA, the CDR3 is TGCAGTGCTTCATATAGCGGGAGTAAGGATGAGCAGTTCTTC.

This chain links TRBV9 with TRBJ2-1; possibly TRBD2 for D (5 bases). CDR3 length: 14 residues. Germline V gene data show CDR1 as SGDLS and CDR2 as YYNGEE. V was shortened by 3 bases and J by 5 bases, with 12 bases between the two germline ends. The DNA for the CDR3 is TGTGCCAGCAGCGCGGGAAATTGGCACAATGAGCAGTTCTTC. Translated: CASSAGNWHNEQFF.

This rearrangement joins TRBV4-3 to TRBJ2-7; D is possibly TRBD2 (6 bases). The CDR3 runs to 17 residues. Trimming removed 1 base from V and 3 bases from J, with 19 bases in between. Germline V gene sequence: CDR1 LGHNA, CDR2 YSLEER. CDR3 DNA sequence: TGCGCCAGCAGCCAAGCCCACCCGGGTGGAGGGAGCTACGAGCAGTACTTC. It encodes CASSQAHPGGGSYEQYF.

This clonotype was seen more than once but under ten times. This rearrangement joins TRBV11-1 to TRBJ2-7, with 8 bases lining up with TRBD2. The CDR3 spans 15 residues. CDR1 and CDR2 (germline): SGHAT, FQDESV (reference sequence). Unmatched junction bases numbered 4, after V lost 0 bases and J lost 3 bases. The CDR3 nucleotides are TGTGCCAGCAGCTTAGCGACCGGGACTAGCTACGAGCAGTACTTC. Protein: CASSLATGTSYEQYF.

This clonotype came up many times. The V and J genes are TRBV10-3 and TRBJ2-3; 9 bases align to TRBD1. The CDR3 contains 17 residues. The junction had 10 bases not matched to a gene; V was cut back by 2 bases and J by 4 bases. CDR1 ENHRY and CDR2 SYGVKD come from the germline V gene. Here the CDR3 DNA reads TGTGCCATCAGTGAGGCACTACCGGGACAGGGTCCAGATACGCAGTATTTT. Protein: CAISEALPGQGPDTQYF.

The sample holds one count of this clonotype. At one end, the junction sequence differs from germline, possibly due to a read error. The chain employs TRBV11-2 and TRBJ2-3; D is unclear. The CDR3 is 13 amino acids. CDR1 SGHAT and CDR2 FQNNGV come from the germline V gene. CDR3 bases: TGTGTCAGCAGCGTCGTAACGGCAGATACGCAGTATTTT. Its protein product is CVSSVVTADTQYF.

J is TRBJ2-7 and V is TRBV15; 8 bases fit TRBD1. The CDR3 covers 17 residues. Germline loops: CDR1 LNHNV, CDR2 YYDKDF (reference sequence). With 0 bases clipped from V and 6 bases from J, the junction kept 13 bases outside the gene matches. The CDR3 bases are TGTGCCACCAGCAGAGATCCTCCCGGGACAGGACCCCTCGAGCAGTACTTC. This gives the protein CATSRDPPGTGPLEQYF.

V is TRBV20-1 and J is TRBJ2-6; the match to TRBD1 covers 9 bases. This CDR3 is built from 15 residues. With 6 bases clipped from V and 0 bases from J, the junction kept 3 bases outside the gene matches. Per germline, CDR1 DFQATT and CDR2 SNEGSKA (reference sequence). The CDR3 region is CSAGTGTSGANVLTF. As DNA, the CDR3 is TGCAGTGCGGGGACAGGGACCTCTGGGGCCAACGTCCTGACTTTC.

Many counts were recorded for this clonotype. The chain recombines TRBV2 with TRBJ1-5; no clear D gene. The CDR3 is made up of 18 amino acids. Germline assignment: CDR1 SNHLY and CDR2 FYNNEI. Trimming removed 1 base from V and 0 bases from J, with 16 bases in between. DNA for the CDR3: TGTGCCAGCAGTGAAGGTGTGGCAGGCCCTTATAGCAATCAGCCCCAGCATTTT. It is translated as CASSEGVAGPYSNQPQHF.

This clonotype was observed at least ten times. V gene TRBV6-5 combines with J gene TRBJ2-2; no clear D gene. V was trimmed by 6 bases and J by 0 bases, leaving 8 bases between them. The V gene's germline CDR1 is MNHEY and CDR2 SVGAGI. This CDR3 contains 14 residues. This chain's CDR3 is CASRAFTNTGELFF. CDR3 nucleotides: TGTGCCAGCAGAGCGTTCACGAACACCGGGGAGCTGTTTTTT.

This clonotype was counted ten times or more. This sequence joins TRBV20-1 and TRBJ2-7; 10 nucleotides line up with TRBD2. J was trimmed by 6 bases and V by 7 bases; bases with no gene match: 9. Germline V lookup: CDR1 DFQATT, CDR2 SNEGSKA (reference sequence). This CDR3 has 13 amino acids. The CDR3 spells CSGKRGTSVEQYF. The CDR3 coding sequence is TGCAGTGGGAAACGCGGGACTAGCGTCGAGCAGTACTTC.

The chain recombines TRBV28 with TRBJ1-1; 9 bases map to TRBD1. CDR3 size: 13 residues. From germline, CDR1 is MDHEN and CDR2 SYDVKM. V trimming: 6 bases; J trimming: 11 bases; junction bases outside the gene matches: 10. The CDR3 coding sequence is TGTGCCAGCAGGAGCGACAGGGGGATTAGCGCTTTCTTT. This sequence encodes CASRSDRGISAFF.

This clonotype has a handful of counts. The chain carries TRBV4-3 and TRBJ2-7; 10 bases are a match to TRBD2. This CDR3 spans 16 amino acids. Germline CDR1 reads LGHNA; CDR2 reads YSLEER. V lost 0 bases to trimming and J lost 2 bases; unmatched junction nucleotides: 4. The CDR3 loop is CASSQDDLAGAYEQYF. In DNA, the CDR3 is TGCGCCAGCAGCCAAGATGACCTAGCGGGAGCCTACGAGCAGTACTTC.

The CDR3 nucleotides are TGTGCCAGCAGGTCCGGGGGAGGTTGGACTGAAGCTTTCTTT. Its protein is CASRSGGGWTEAFF. This sequence joins TRBV14 and TRBJ1-1; maybe TRBD1 (5 bases). V was pared by 6 bases and J by 5 bases, with 16 bases between. Germline V gives CDR1 SGHDN, CDR2 FVKESK. The CDR3 extends over 14 amino acids.

This clonotype was seen more than once but under ten times. The rearrangement links TRBV15 to TRBJ2-7; D gene ambiguous. The CDR3 totals 13 residues. V was trimmed by 0 bases and J by 1 base, leaving 4 bases between them. From germline, CDR1 is LNHNV and CDR2 YYDKDF (reference sequence). This chain's CDR3 is CATSREASYEQYF. DNA of the CDR3: TGTGCCACCAGCAGAGAGGCTTCCTACGAGCAGTACTTC.

This rearrangement joins TRBV25-1 to TRBJ1-5; D not resolved. Germline CDR1 reads MGHDK; CDR2 reads SYGVNS. This CDR3 region has 16 residues. Trimming stripped 3 bases from V and 1 base from J, with 13 bases between. For the CDR3, the DNA is TGTGCCAGCAGTGAGGCGGGGAGAGGGAGCAATCAGCCCCAGCATTTT. Its protein is CASSEAGRGSNQPQHF. Full variable domain (missing parts from reference TRBV25-1 and TRBJ1-5): EADIYQTPRYLVIGTGKKITLECSQTMGHDKMYWYQQDPGMELHLIHYSYGVNSTEKGDLSSESTVSRIRTEHFPLTLESARPSHTSQYLCASSEAGRGSNQPQHFGDGTRLSIL.

The sample holds many counts of this clonotype. This chain joins TRBV4-1 and TRBJ1-3, with D perhaps matching TRBD1 (5 bases). The germline gives CDR1 MGHRA, CDR2 YSYEKL. The CDR3 extends over 17 amino acids. V lost 0 bases to trimming and J lost 0 bases, with 12 bases between them. CDR3 coding DNA: TGCGCCAGCAGCCAAGAGACAGCTCTCCCCTCTGGAAACACCATATATTTT. This translates into CASSQETALPSGNTIYF.

This clonotype appeared many times. The gene calls are TRBV20-1 and TRBJ2-7, with 9 positions matching TRBD2. The CDR3 is made up of 14 amino acids. Germline V gene data show CDR1 as DFQATT and CDR2 as SNEGSKA (reference sequence). V lost 3 bases and J lost 3; bases outside the gene matches: 6. The CDR3 region is CSASSASGNYEQYF. CDR3 bases: TGCAGTGCTAGTTCCGCTAGCGGGAACTACGAGCAGTACTTC.